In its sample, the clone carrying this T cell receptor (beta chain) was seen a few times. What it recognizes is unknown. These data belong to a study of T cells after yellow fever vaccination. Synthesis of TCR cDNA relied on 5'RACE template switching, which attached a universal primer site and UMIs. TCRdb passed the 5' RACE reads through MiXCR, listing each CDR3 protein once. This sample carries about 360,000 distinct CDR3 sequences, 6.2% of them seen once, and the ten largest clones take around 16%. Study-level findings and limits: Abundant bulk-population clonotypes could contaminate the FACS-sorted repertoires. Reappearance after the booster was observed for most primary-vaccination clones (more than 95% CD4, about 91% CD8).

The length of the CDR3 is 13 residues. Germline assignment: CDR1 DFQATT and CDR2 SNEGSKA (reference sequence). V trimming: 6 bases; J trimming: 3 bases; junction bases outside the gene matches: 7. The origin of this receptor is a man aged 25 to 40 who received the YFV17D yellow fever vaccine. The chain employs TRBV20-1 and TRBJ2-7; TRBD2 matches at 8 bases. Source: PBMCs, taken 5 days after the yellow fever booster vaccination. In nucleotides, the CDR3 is TGCAGTGCCTCCAAAGCGGGAGTCTACGAGCAGTACTTC. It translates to CSASKAGVYEQYF.